The sequence of this T cell receptor beta chain was determined in a study of blood T cell repertoires in COVID-19. The protocol was immunoSEQ multiplex PCR, while the TCRdb copy is restricted to in-frame clones and leaves out a portion. The sample includes 56,000 or so clones, more than 85% of them seen just once. The receptor was derived from a man aged 45-65 years with active COVID-19. Source material: peripheral blood.

CDR3 nucleotides: TGTGCCAGCAGCCAACAGACTAGCGGGAGAGCCGGGGAGCTGTTTTTT. It is translated as CASSQQTSGRAGELFF. The rearrangement joins TRBV6-2 or TRBV6-3 to TRBJ2-2; 12 bases agree with TRBD2. V lost 6 bases to trimming and J lost 6 bases; unmatched junction nucleotides: 8. CDR3 length equals 16 residues. The germline V gene has CDR1 MNHEY and CDR2 SVGEGT.